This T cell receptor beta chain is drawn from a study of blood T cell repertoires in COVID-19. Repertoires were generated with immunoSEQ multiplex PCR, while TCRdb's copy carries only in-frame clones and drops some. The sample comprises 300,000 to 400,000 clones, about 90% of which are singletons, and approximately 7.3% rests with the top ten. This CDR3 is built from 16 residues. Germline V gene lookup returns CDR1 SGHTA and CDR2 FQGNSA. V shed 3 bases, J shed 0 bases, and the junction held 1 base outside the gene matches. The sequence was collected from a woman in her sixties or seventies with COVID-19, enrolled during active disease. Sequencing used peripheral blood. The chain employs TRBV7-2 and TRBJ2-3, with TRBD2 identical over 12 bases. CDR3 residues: CASSFLAGGSTDTQYF. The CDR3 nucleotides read TGTGCCAGCAGCTTTCTAGCGGGGGGGAGCACAGATACGCAGTATTTT.